This TCR beta chain was observed in a study of CD8 T cells in ankylosing spondylitis. The study's findings and limits: A motif in TCR beta, a set of roughly eight highly homologous variants, appeared characteristic of ankylosing spondylitis blood. Significantly higher representation of disease-linked clones was reported for matched ankylosing spondylitis synovial fluid.

Concerning this clonotype: The antigen is undetermined.

Per germline, CDR1 GTSNPN and CDR2 SVGIG (reference sequence). V gave up 5 bases and J gave up 0 bases, with 11 bases separating them. This CDR3 spans 14 amino acids. Library preparation for TCR beta used quantitative 5'-RACE with molecular barcodes. MiXCR, run by TCRdb on the 5' RACE reads, gives a single entry per CDR3 protein. The table shows around 250,000 distinct CDR3 sequences, with around a tenth occurring only once. The chain links TRBV30 to TRBJ2-1; D may be TRBD2 (5 bases). This clonotype originated in a male donor with ankylosing spondylitis or in good health (not recorded which). Sequencing used blood, either unsorted or a sorted T cell fraction (not recorded which). The CDR3 region is CAWGGSSSYNEQFF. The CDR3 region has the DNA TGTGCCTGGGGCGGGTCGAGCTCCTACAATGAGCAGTTCTTC. Variable domain in full (rest from reference TRBV30 and TRBJ2-1): SQTIHQWPATLVQPVGSPLSLECTVEGTSNPNLYWYRQAAGRGLQLLFYSVGIGQISSEVPQNLSASRPQDRQFILSSKKLLLSDSGFYLCAWGGSSSYNEQFFGPGTRLTVL.